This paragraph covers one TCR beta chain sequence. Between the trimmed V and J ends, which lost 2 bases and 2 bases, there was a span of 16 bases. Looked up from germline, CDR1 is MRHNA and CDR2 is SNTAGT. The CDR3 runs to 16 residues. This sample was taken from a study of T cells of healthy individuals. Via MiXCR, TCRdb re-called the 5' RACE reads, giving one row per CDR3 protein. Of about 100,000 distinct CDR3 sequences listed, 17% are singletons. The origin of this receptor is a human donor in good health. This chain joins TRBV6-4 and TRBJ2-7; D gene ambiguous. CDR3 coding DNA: TGTGCCAGCAGTGACCCCAGCCAGCACCCGACCTACGAGCAGTACTTC. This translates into CASSDPSQHPTYEQYF.